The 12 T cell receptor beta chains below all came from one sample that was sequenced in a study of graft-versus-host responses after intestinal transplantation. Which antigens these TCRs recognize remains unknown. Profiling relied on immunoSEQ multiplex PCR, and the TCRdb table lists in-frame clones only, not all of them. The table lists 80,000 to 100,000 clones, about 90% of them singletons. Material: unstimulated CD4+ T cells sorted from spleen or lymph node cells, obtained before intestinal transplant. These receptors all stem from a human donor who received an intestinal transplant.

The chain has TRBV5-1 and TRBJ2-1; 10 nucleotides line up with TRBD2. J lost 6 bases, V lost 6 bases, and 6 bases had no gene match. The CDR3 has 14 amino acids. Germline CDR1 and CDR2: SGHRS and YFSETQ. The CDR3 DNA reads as TGCGCCAGCACGTTGCTAGCGGGAGCCAATGAGCAGTTCTTC. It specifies CASTLLAGANEQFF. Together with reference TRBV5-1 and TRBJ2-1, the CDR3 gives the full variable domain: KAGVTQTPRYLIKTRGQQVTLSCSPISGHRSVSWYQQTPGQGLQFLFEYFSETQRNKGNFPGRFSGRQFSNSRSEMNVSTLELGDSALYLCASTLLAGANEQFFGPGTRLTVL.

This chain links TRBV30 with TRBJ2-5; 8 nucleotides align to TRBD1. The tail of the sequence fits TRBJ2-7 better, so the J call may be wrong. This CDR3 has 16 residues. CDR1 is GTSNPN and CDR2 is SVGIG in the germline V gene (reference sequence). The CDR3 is CAWRAPGQGRDYEQYF. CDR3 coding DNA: TGTGCCTGGAGAGCTCCTGGACAGGGACGCGACTACGAGCAGTACTTC.

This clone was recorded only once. The CDR3 DNA reads as TGTGCCAGTAGTATGGGGACAGTCTCCTACGAGCAGTACTTC. Protein sequence: CASSMGTVSYEQYF. The rearrangement joins TRBV19 to TRBJ2-7; 7 bases align to TRBD1. J lost 0 bases, V lost 3 bases, and 2 bases had no gene match. The CDR3 has 14 residues. Germline lookup yields CDR1 LNHDA and CDR2 SQIVND (reference sequence).

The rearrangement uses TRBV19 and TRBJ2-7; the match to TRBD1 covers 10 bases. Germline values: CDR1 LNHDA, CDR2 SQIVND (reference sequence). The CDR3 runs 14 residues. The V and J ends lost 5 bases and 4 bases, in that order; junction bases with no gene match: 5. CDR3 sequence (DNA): TGTGCCAGTAGTGTTCCGGGACAGGGGTACGAGCAGTACTTC. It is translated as CASSVPGQGYEQYF.

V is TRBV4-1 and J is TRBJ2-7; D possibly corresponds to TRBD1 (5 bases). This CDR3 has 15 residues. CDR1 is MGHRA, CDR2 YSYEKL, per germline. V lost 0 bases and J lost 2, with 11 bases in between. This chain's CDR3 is CASSQESGHPYEQYF. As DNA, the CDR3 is TGCGCCAGCAGCCAAGAATCAGGACACCCCTACGAGCAGTACTTC.

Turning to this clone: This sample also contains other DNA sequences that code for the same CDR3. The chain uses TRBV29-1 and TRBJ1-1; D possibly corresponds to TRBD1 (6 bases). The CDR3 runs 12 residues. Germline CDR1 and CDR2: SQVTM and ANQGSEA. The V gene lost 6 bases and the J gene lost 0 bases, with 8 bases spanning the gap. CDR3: CSVDSMNTEAFF. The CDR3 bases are TGCAGCGTGGACAGCATGAACACTGAAGCTTTCTTT.

The CDR3 is CASSAPLREYTDTQYF. CDR3 in DNA: TGTGCCAGCAGCGCGCCCCTTCGGGAGTACACAGATACGCAGTATTTT. The chain uses TRBV7-6 and TRBJ2-3; maybe TRBD2 (6 bases). The CDR3 consists of 16 residues. Trimming left V 5 bases short and J 2 bases short, with 17 bases between. Germline V lookup: CDR1 SGHVS, CDR2 FNYEAQ.

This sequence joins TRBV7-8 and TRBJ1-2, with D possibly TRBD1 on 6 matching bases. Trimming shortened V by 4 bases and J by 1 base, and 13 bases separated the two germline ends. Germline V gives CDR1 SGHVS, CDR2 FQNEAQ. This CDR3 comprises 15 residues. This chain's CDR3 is CASSSGGGRNYGYTF. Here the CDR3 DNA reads TGTGCCAGCAGCTCGGGCGGGGGCCGTAACTATGGCTACACCTTC.

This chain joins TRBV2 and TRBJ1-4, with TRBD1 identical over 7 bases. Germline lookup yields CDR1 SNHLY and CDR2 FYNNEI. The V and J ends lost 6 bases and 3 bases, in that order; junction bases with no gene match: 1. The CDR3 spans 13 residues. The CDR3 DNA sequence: TGTGCCAGCAGAGGGACAGCTAATGAAAAACTGTTTTTT. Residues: CASRGTANEKLFF.

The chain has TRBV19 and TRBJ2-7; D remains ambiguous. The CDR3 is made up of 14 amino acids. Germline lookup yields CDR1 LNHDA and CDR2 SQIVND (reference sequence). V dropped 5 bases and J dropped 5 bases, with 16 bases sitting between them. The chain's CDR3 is CASSSLPGLNEQYF. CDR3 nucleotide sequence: TGTGCCAGTAGTTCACTTCCCGGGTTGAACGAGCAGTACTTC. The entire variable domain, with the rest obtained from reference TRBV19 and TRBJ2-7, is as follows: DGGITQSPKYLFRKEGQNVTLSCEQNLNHDAMYWYRQDPGQGLRLIYYSQIVNDFQKGDIAEGYSVSREKKESFPLTVTSAQKNPTAFYLCASSSLPGLNEQYFGPGTRLTVT.

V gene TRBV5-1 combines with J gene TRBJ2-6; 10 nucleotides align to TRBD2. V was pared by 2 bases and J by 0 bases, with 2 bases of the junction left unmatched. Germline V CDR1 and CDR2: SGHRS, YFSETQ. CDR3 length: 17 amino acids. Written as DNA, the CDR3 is TGCGCCAGCAGCTTCCCTAGCGGGAGCTCTGGGGCCAACGTCCTGACTTTC. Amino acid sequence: CASSFPSGSSGANVLTF.

CDR3 protein: CASSRDSNYGYTF. In nucleotides, the CDR3 is TGTGCCAGCAGCCGGGACAGCAACTATGGCTACACCTTC. The chain couples TRBV7-9 to TRBJ1-2; 7 bases are a match to TRBD1. Germline V CDR1 and CDR2: SEHNR, FQNEAQ (reference sequence). The CDR3 sequence is 13 residues long. J lost 2 bases, V lost 5 bases, and 2 bases had no gene match.